These 10 T cell receptor beta chains were sequenced from one sample in a study of OX40 agonist ivuxolimab in advanced cancers. The method was immunoSEQ multiplex PCR; TCRdb's version includes in-frame clones alone and lacks a portion of them. Counted here are about 17,000 clones, over 80% occurring once; the ten biggest clones make up 25% to 35%. Sequences were derived from CD4+ or CD8+ T cells sorted from blood, sampled in a trial of the OX40 agonist ivuxolimab. The receptor source for this set is an adult with an advanced solid tumor such as melanoma, head and neck, liver or kidney cancer.

The V and J genes are TRBV7-2 and TRBJ1-1; 8 bases line up with TRBD1. This CDR3 spans 13 amino acids. Germline trimming cut 2 bases from V and 5 bases from J; bases unmatched to any gene: 1. Germline V lookup: CDR1 SGHTA, CDR2 FQGNSA. CDR3 protein: CASSLQGATEAFF. The CDR3 DNA follows: TGTGCCAGCAGCTTACAGGGGGCTACTGAAGCTTTCTTT.

The chain is built from TRBV21-1 and TRBJ2-1; the DNA was not used to check the table's D call, TRBD2. TRBV21-1 is flagged as a pseudogene. This CDR3 contains 14 residues. CDR3 protein: CASSATGTGNEQFF. The CDR3 bases are TGTGCCAGCAGCGCTACCGGGACTGGTAATGAGCAGTTCTTC.

DNA for the CDR3: TGTGCCAGCAGCCCCCCGGACAGGATGAACACTGAAGCTTTCTTT. It translates to CASSPPDRMNTEAFF. The chain recombines TRBV7-9 with TRBJ1-1, with 7 bases lining up with TRBD1. V dropped 5 bases and J dropped 0; count of bases not matched to a gene: 6. The CDR3 sequence is 15 residues long. The germline gives CDR1 SEHNR, CDR2 FQNEAQ (reference sequence).

The chain has TRBV9 and TRBJ2-5; D ambiguous. Trimming took off 4 bases at V and 5 bases at J, with 18 bases between the two ends. Germline CDR1 SGDLS, CDR2 YYNGEE. The CDR3 covers 15 residues. The CDR3 reads CASSSQGSPRETQYF. CDR3 in DNA: TGTGCCAGCAGCTCACAAGGTAGTCCCAGGGAGACCCAGTACTTC.

The J gene is TRBJ1-5, the V gene TRBV5-1, with 10 bases fitting TRBD1. Per the germline V gene, CDR1 is SGHRS and CDR2 is YFSETQ. This CDR3 has 14 amino acids. The J segment lost 7 bases and the V segment lost 4 bases, leaving 5 bases of the junction unmatched. The CDR3 protein is CASSPGQGGQPQHF. CDR3 sequence (DNA): TGCGCCAGCAGCCCCGGACAGGGGGGCCAGCCCCAGCATTTT.

V and J are TRBV27 and TRBJ2-2; D could derive from TRBD1 or TRBD2 (5 bases each). Germline CDR1 and CDR2: MNHEY and SMNVEV (reference sequence). V was cut by 6 bases and J by 1 base, with 15 bases left in between. The CDR3 contains 16 residues. CDR3 sequence reads: CASSSLGDENTGELFF. DNA of the CDR3: TGTGCCAGCAGCTCCCTCGGGGACGAGAACACCGGGGAGCTGTTTTTT.

The chain joins TRBV9 to TRBJ2-1, with 9 bases matching TRBD1. J gave up 3 bases and V 0 bases, and 7 bases lay outside the gene matches. Per germline, CDR1 SGDLS and CDR2 YYNGEE. The CDR3 has 17 residues. This CDR3 reads CASSVAFPGQGYNEQFF. CDR3 DNA: TGTGCCAGCAGCGTAGCTTTCCCGGGACAGGGCTACAATGAGCAGTTCTTC.

The chain has TRBV7-8 and TRBJ2-7, with 13 bases aligning to TRBD2. The CDR3 runs to 15 residues. The V segment lost 5 bases and the J segment 7 bases; nucleotides outside the gene matches: 8. Germline lookup yields CDR1 SGHVS and CDR2 FQNEAQ. CDR3 DNA: TGTGCCAGCAGCCTACTAGCGGGAGGGCCTTGGGAGCAGTACTTC. This translates into CASSLLAGGPWEQYF.

The chain has TRBV4-2 and TRBJ2-2, with 14 positions matching TRBD2. V gave up 4 bases and J gave up 6 bases; unmatched junction bases: 4. The germline gives CDR1 LGHNA, CDR2 YNFKEQ. The CDR3 sequence is 16 residues long. CDR3 residues: CASSPTSGREAGELFF. CDR3 DNA sequence: TGTGCCAGCAGCCCGACTAGCGGGAGGGAGGCCGGGGAGCTGTTTTTT.

J is TRBJ1-1 and V is TRBV5-1, with D tentatively TRBD1 (6 bases). Germline assignment: CDR1 SGHRS and CDR2 YFSETQ. The CDR3 covers 16 residues. Trimming pared 0 bases from V and 5 bases from J, leaving 17 bases between. The CDR3 sequence: CASSLVRGPEGTEAFF. The CDR3 DNA follows: TGCGCCAGCAGCTTGGTACGGGGGCCGGAGGGGACTGAAGCTTTCTTT.